A selection of T cell receptor beta chains follows, all from one sample in a study of cytomegalovirus exposure and HLA in healthy donors. Assay used: immunoSEQ multiplex PCR; TCRdb lists only in-frame clones, some missing. The sample lists 150,000 to 180,000 clones, approximately 69% occurring once. Sequencing input: PBMCs. The receptors shown here come from a young man in good health and CMV-seronegative. CDR3s include the opening cysteine and the closing phenylalanine or tryptophan. The order of the fields is J gene, clone size, V gene, D gene, CDR3 DNA, CDR3 protein. A D gene is named only where the DNA matches it firmly. Only part of the rows carry a size: once, few, many, or a class if the clone is expanded.

J: TRBJ1-1
size: .
V: TRBV5-1
D: TRBD1
DNA: TGCGCCAGCAGCTCACAGGGGGCAAACACTGAAGCTTTCTTT
CDR3: CASSSQGANTEAFF

J: TRBJ2-2
size: .
V: TRBV5-6
D: .
DNA: TGTGCCAGCAGCCCGTTGGCGGCGGGCTTTAACACCGGGGAGCTGTTTTTT
CDR3: CASSPLAAGFNTGELFF

J: TRBJ1-6
size: .
V: TRBV6-1
D: TRBD1
DNA: TGTGCCTGCAGGACAGGGGGCAATTCACCCCTCCACTTT
CDR3: CACRTGGNSPLHF

J: TRBJ1-1
size: .
V: TRBV7-2
D: .
DNA: TGTGCCAGCAAAGTCGCGGCCGGCATAGCTTTCTTT
CDR3: CASKVAAGIAFF

J: TRBJ2-3
size: .
V: TRBV4-3
D: .
DNA: TGCGCCAGCAGCCAAGAGAAGGTGTGGAGGAGCGGAGATACGCAGTATTTT
CDR3: CASSQEKVWRSGDTQYF

J: TRBJ2-2
size: .
V: TRBV6-1
D: TRBD1
DNA: TGTGCCAGCAGTGAGAGGACAGGGGGTTACACCGGGGAGCTGTTTTTT
CDR3: CASSERTGGYTGELFF

J: TRBJ1-1
size: .
V: TRBV6-5
D: TRBD1
DNA: TGTGCCAGCAGTGCGGGACAGGTGAACACTGAAGCTTTCTTT
CDR3: CASSAGQVNTEAFF

J: TRBJ2-2
size: .
V: TRBV7-9
D: .
DNA: TGTGCCAGCAGCTCTGAACTAGGGCCGAACACCGGGGAGCTGTTTTTT
CDR3: CASSSELGPNTGELFF

J: TRBJ1-1
size: .
V: TRBV28
D: .
DNA: TGTGCCAGCATTGAAGGGTCAGGGGCTGAAGCTTTCTTT
CDR3: CASIEGSGAEAFF

J: TRBJ1-1
size: .
V: TRBV6-1
D: .
DNA: TGTGCCAGCAGTCCCTCCGGGACACCGGGATCTGAAGCTTTCTTT
CDR3: CASSPSGTPGSEAFF

J: TRBJ1-4
size: .
V: TRBV5-6
D: TRBD1
DNA: TGTGCCAGCAGGAGACAGGGTTCAACTAATGAAAAACTGTTTTTT
CDR3: CASRRQGSTNEKLFF

J: TRBJ1-4
size: .
V: TRBV7-2
D: TRBD1
DNA: TGTGCCAGCAGAACCGGGACAGCAACTAATGAAAAACTGTTTTTT
CDR3: CASRTGTATNEKLFF

J: TRBJ2-3
size: .
V: TRBV10-3
D: .
DNA: TGTGCCATCACGCCAGGGCTCCGCACAGATACGCAGTATTTT
CDR3: CAITPGLRTDTQYF

J: TRBJ2-3
size: few
V: TRBV10-3
D: TRBD2
DNA: TGTGCCATCAGTGACCTAGCGGACACAGATACGCAGTATTTT
CDR3: CAISDLADTDTQYF

J: TRBJ2-7
size: .
V: TRBV5-4
D: TRBD1
DNA: TGTGCCAGCAGCAACAGGGGCTCCTACGAGCAGTACTTC
CDR3: CASSNRGSYEQYF

J: TRBJ1-1
size: .
V: TRBV23-1
D: .
DNA: TGCGCCAGCAGTCAATCTGTTGCAGGGAAGACCCCTGAAGCTTTCTTT
CDR3: CASSQSVAGKTPEAFF

J: TRBJ2-3
size: .
V: TRBV7-8
D: TRBD2
DNA: TGTGCCAGCAGCTTAAGGTCTAGCGGGGGGCCAGGAGATACGCAGTATTTT
CDR3: CASSLRSSGGPGDTQYF

J: TRBJ2-7
size: .
V: TRBV30
D: TRBD2
DNA: TGTGCCTTTTTAGGGACTAGCGGGGGGCCGACCTACGAGCAGTACTTC
CDR3: CAFLGTSGGPTYEQYF

J: TRBJ2-3
size: .
V: TRBV5-1
D: TRBD2
DNA: TGCGCCAGCAGCTTGGCCAGACTAGCGGGAGAGGGCACAGATACGCAGTATTTT
CDR3: CASSLARLAGEGTDTQYF

J: TRBJ2-7
size: .
V: TRBV28
D: .
DNA: TGTGCCAGCAGTTTAAGTCCCCGCGCCTACGAGCAGTACTTC
CDR3: CASSLSPRAYEQYF

J: TRBJ2-7
size: .
V: TRBV7-2
D: .
DNA: TGTGCCAGCAGCCTCACCGGCGGAGTAGGACAAGGGGCCTACGAGCAGTACTTC
CDR3: CASSLTGGVGQGAYEQYF

J: TRBJ1-4
size: few
V: TRBV6-1
D: .
DNA: TGTGCCAGCAAAACAGGGATGGCTAATGAAAAACTGTTTTTT
CDR3: CASKTGMANEKLFF

J: TRBJ2-2
size: few
V: TRBV7-2
D: .
DNA: TGTGCCAGCACCCCGAGGTTAGCTAACACCGGGGAGCTGTTTTTT
CDR3: CASTPRLANTGELFF

J: TRBJ2-5
size: .
V: TRBV5-4
D: TRBD1
DNA: TGTGCCAGCAGCGGGGGACAGGACCCCTCCAGGGAGACCCAGTACTTC
CDR3: CASSGGQDPSRETQYF

J: TRBJ2-1
size: .
V: TRBV15
D: TRBD1
DNA: TGTGCCACCAGCAGAGATACAAGTGGGACAGGGGACAATGAGCAGTTCTTC
CDR3: CATSRDTSGTGDNEQFF

J: TRBJ2-6
size: .
V: TRBV6-1
D: .
DNA: TGTGCCAGCAGTGACACCAGGGGTGCTGGGGCCAACGTCCTGACTTTC
CDR3: CASSDTRGAGANVLTF

J: TRBJ1-1
size: .
V: TRBV28
D: .
DNA: TGTGCCAGCAGTTCATATCCAGGGCACACTGAAGCTTTCTTT
CDR3: CASSSYPGHTEAFF

J: TRBJ1-6
size: .
V: TRBV6-5
D: .
DNA: TGTGCCAGCAGTTACTCTCCAGGGGAAGGTTCACCCCTCAACTTT
CDR3: CASSYSPGEGSPLNF

J: TRBJ1-5
size: .
V: TRBV4-3
D: .
DNA: TGCGCCAGCAGCCAAGATCTCTCTGGGCCCCAGAATTTT
CDR3: CASSQDLSGPQNF

J: TRBJ2-2
size: .
V: TRBV7-8
D: TRBD2
DNA: TGTGCCAGCAGCTTAGTGTATAGCGGGGGACTCAACACCGGGGAGCTGTTTTTT
CDR3: CASSLVYSGGLNTGELFF

J: TRBJ2-5
size: .
V: TRBV5-1
D: TRBD1
DNA: TGCGCCAGCAGCTTGGAAACAGGGGGAGAGGAGACCCAGTACTTC
CDR3: CASSLETGGEETQYF

J: TRBJ2-1
size: .
V: TRBV7-2
D: TRBD1
DNA: TGTGCCAGCAACGGCCCCGACAGGGGTAATGAGCAGTTCTTC
CDR3: CASNGPDRGNEQFF

J: TRBJ2-3
size: few
V: TRBV28
D: .
DNA: TGTGCCAGCAGTTTATTGGCCAGGGCCACAGATACGCAGTATTTT
CDR3: CASSLLARATDTQYF

J: TRBJ2-7
size: .
V: TRBV7-9
D: .
DNA: TGTGCCAGCAGCTTTTCGAGGAGCTCCTACGAGCAGTACTTC
CDR3: CASSFSRSSYEQYF

J: TRBJ2-3
size: .
V: TRBV30
D: .
DNA: TGTGCCTGGAGTGTACACCCAGATACGCAGTATTTT
CDR3: CAWSVHPDTQYF

J: TRBJ1-2
size: .
V: TRBV10-3
D: .
DNA: TGTGCCATCACCCGACAGGAGCTGACGGGCTACACCTTC
CDR3: CAITRQELTGYTF

J: TRBJ1-5
size: .
V: TRBV29-1
D: .
DNA: TGCAGCGTTTCCCTGGCCAGGGGCTTGGGTCAGCCCCAGCATTTT
CDR3: CSVSLARGLGQPQHF

J: TRBJ2-3
size: .
V: TRBV29-1
D: TRBD1
DNA: TGCAGCGCAGGGACAGAAGCTTCGTTGTCTCAGTATTTT
CDR3: CSAGTEASLSQYF

J: TRBJ1-2
size: .
V: TRBV7-9
D: .
DNA: TGTGCCAGCAGCAACCAGGGTCTCTATGGCTACACCTTC
CDR3: CASSNQGLYGYTF

J: TRBJ1-1
size: .
V: TRBV7-9
D: .
DNA: TGTGCCAGCAGCCCGTCGGGGGGAGTAGGTCAAGCTTTCTTT
CDR3: CASSPSGGVGQAFF

J: TRBJ1-1
size: once
V: TRBV11-1
D: TRBD1
DNA: TGTGCCAGCAGCCTGGGGACAGGGGGCGAAGCTTTCTTT
CDR3: CASSLGTGGEAFF

J: TRBJ2-6
size: .
V: TRBV6-5
D: .
DNA: TGTGCCAGCAGTTATCAGGAATCTGGGGCCAACGTCCTGACTTTC
CDR3: CASSYQESGANVLTF

J: TRBJ2-7
size: .
V: TRBV28
D: .
DNA: TGTGCCAGCACCGAGGGGGAAGGAAACTACGAGCAGTACTTC
CDR3: CASTEGEGNYEQYF

J: TRBJ2-1
size: .
V: TRBV9
D: TRBD1
DNA: TGTGCCAGCAGCTTGGGACAGGGTTCCGATGAGCAGTTCTTC
CDR3: CASSLGQGSDEQFF

J: TRBJ2-7
size: .
V: TRBV27
D: TRBD1
DNA: TGTGCCAGCACCGGGACAGGGACCTACGAGCAGTACTTC
CDR3: CASTGTGTYEQYF

J: TRBJ1-6
size: .
V: TRBV30
D: .
DNA: TGTGCCTCGAACTCAGGGCAGAATTCACCCCTCAACTTT
CDR3: CASNSGQNSPLNF

J: TRBJ1-2
size: .
V: TRBV5-8
D: TRBD1
DNA: TGTGCCAGCAGCTTGGATCGGACAGGGGCGAGAGGCTACACCTTC
CDR3: CASSLDRTGARGYTF

J: TRBJ2-3
size: once
V: TRBV29-1
D: TRBD1
DNA: TGCAGCGGAACGGGGACAGGGGTTGGCACAGATACGCAGTATTTT
CDR3: CSGTGTGVGTDTQYF

J: TRBJ2-1
size: few
V: TRBV27
D: TRBD2
DNA: TGTGCCAGCACCAAGACTAGCGGGGGGGAATACAATGAGCAGTTCTTC
CDR3: CASTKTSGGEYNEQFF

J: TRBJ1-1
size: .
V: TRBV19
D: .
DNA: TGTGCCAGTAGTAATAACCCGGACACTGAGGCTTTCTTT
CDR3: CASSNNPDTEAFF

J: TRBJ1-2
size: few
V: TRBV6-1
D: .
DNA: TGTGCCAGCAAAGCGGGGGTTAAGGGTGGCTACACCTTC
CDR3: CASKAGVKGGYTF

J: TRBJ1-1
size: .
V: TRBV18
D: .
DNA: TGTGCCAGCTCACGAAGGGATCGGCAGGGGAACACTGAAGCTTTCTTT
CDR3: CASSRRDRQGNTEAFF

J: TRBJ1-5
size: .
V: TRBV19
D: .
DNA: TGTGCCAGTAGTATAACCTTACTCGTGGATCAGCCCCAGCATTTT
CDR3: CASSITLLVDQPQHF

J: TRBJ2-7
size: .
V: TRBV6-4
D: TRBD2
DNA: TGTGCCAGCAGTGCCGAGCGGGGGGCTTACGAGCAGTACTTC
CDR3: CASSAERGAYEQYF

J: TRBJ2-3
size: few
V: TRBV4-3
D: .
DNA: TGCGCCAGCAGCCAAGATCGCGGACAAACAGATACGCAGTATTTT
CDR3: CASSQDRGQTDTQYF

J: TRBJ2-5
size: .
V: TRBV5-1
D: .
DNA: TGCGCCAGCAGCTCAACAGACGGCCAAGAGACCCAGTACTTC
CDR3: CASSSTDGQETQYF

J: TRBJ1-2
size: .
V: TRBV5-4
D: .
DNA: TGTGCCAGCAGCCACGGCACCCCAGGCGCTTATGGCTACACCTTC
CDR3: CASSHGTPGAYGYTF

J: TRBJ2-1
size: few
V: TRBV19
D: TRBD1
DNA: TGTGCCAGTAGTCTTGCGGGACAGGTAGGTGAGCAGTTCTTC
CDR3: CASSLAGQVGEQFF

J: TRBJ2-7
size: .
V: TRBV27
D: TRBD1
DNA: TGTGCCAGCAGTTACACCGGGACAGGGCTTGAGCAGTACTTC
CDR3: CASSYTGTGLEQYF

J: TRBJ1-1
size: .
V: TRBV6-5
D: .
DNA: TGTGCCAGCAGAGTTCTAGGGGAGGTCACTGAAGCTTTCTTT
CDR3: CASRVLGEVTEAFF